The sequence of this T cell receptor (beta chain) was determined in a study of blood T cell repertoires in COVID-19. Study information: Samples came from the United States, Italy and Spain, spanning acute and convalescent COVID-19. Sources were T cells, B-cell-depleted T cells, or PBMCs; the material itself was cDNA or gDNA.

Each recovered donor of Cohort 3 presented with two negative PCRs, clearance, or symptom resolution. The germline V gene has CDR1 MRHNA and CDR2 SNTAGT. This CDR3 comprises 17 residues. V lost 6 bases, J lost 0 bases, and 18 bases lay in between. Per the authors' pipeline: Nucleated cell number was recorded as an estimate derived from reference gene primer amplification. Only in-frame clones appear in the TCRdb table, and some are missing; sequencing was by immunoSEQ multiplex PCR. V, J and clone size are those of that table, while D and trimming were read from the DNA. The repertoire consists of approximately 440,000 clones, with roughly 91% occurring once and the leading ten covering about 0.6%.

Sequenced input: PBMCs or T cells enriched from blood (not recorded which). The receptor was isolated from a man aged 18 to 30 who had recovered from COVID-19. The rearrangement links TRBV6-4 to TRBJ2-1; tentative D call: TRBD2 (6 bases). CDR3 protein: CASSPSAGSRSYNEQFF. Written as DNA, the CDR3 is TGTGCCAGCAGCCCCTCCGCCGGGAGTCGCTCCTACAATGAGCAGTTCTTC.